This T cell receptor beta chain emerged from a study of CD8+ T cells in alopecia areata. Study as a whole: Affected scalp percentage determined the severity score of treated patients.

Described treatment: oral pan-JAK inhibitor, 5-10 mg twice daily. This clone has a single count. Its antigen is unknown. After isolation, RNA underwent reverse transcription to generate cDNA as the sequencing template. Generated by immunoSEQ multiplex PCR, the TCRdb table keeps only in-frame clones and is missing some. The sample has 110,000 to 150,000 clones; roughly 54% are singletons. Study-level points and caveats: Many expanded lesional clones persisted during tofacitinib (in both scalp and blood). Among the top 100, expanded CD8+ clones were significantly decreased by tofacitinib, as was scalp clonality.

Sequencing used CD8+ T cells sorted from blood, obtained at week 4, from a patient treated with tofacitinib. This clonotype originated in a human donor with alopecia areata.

CDR3 nucleotide sequence: TGCAGCGTTGACAGGGACTTGATAGCGGGGTACAATGAGCAGTTCTTC. Protein sequence: CSVDRDLIAGYNEQFF. The rearrangement links TRBV29-1 to TRBJ2-1, with 8 bases aligning to TRBD2. Germline trimming cut 3 bases from V and 4 bases from J; bases unmatched to any gene: 11. The CDR3 runs to 16 residues. In germline, CDR1 is SQVTM, CDR2 ANQGSEA.